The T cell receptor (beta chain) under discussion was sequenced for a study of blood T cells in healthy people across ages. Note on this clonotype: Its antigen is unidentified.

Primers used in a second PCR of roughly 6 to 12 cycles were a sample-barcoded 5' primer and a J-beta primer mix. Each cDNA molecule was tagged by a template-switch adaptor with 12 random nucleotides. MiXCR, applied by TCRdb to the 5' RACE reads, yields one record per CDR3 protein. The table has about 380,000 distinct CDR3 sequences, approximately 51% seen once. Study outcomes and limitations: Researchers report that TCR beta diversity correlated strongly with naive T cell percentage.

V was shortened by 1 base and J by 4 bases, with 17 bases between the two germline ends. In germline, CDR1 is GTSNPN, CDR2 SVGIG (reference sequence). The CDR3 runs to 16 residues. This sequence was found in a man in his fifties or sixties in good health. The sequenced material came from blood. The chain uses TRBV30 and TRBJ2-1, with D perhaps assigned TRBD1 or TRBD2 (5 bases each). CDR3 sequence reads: CAWSGGITEPYNEQFF. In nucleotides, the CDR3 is TGTGCCTGGAGTGGGGGGATTACGGAACCTTACAATGAGCAGTTCTTC.